These 28 T cell receptor beta chains share one sample of origin, sequenced in a study of cytomegalovirus exposure and HLA in healthy donors. The PCR contained 60 Vbeta and 13 Jbeta primers. The protocol was immunoSEQ multiplex PCR, while the TCRdb copy is restricted to in-frame clones and leaves out a portion. The data hold about 250,000 clones, with over 90% observed a single time. The sequenced material came from PBMCs. These receptor sequences come from a girl aged 2 to 9 in good health and CMV-seronegative.

The chain has TRBV7-8 and TRBJ2-2, with D uncertain. The germline gives CDR1 SGHVS, CDR2 FQNEAQ. V was cut by 1 base and J by 1 base, with 4 bases left in between. The CDR3 totals 14 residues. The CDR3 loop is CASSLGENTGELFF. CDR3 DNA: TGTGCCAGCAGCTTAGGAGAGAACACCGGGGAGCTGTTTTTT.

The J gene is TRBJ2-7, the V gene TRBV27; 9 bases are a match to TRBD2. The CDR3 has 17 amino acids. J lost 1 base, V lost 6 bases, and 13 bases had no gene match. CDR1 and CDR2 (germline): MNHEY, SMNVEV (reference sequence). The CDR3 loop is CASSPQAGGILSYEQYF. DNA for the CDR3: TGTGCCAGCAGCCCCCAAGCGGGGGGAATCCTTTCCTACGAGCAGTACTTC.

The table lists this clone with a count of one. The chain has TRBV5-5 and TRBJ2-3, with D tentatively TRBD2 (6 bases). This CDR3 is 14 amino acids long. Germline V gene sequence: CDR1 SGHKS, CDR2 YYEKEE (reference sequence). Trimming stripped 4 bases from V and 2 bases from J, with 11 bases between. CDR3 sequence reads: CASSAGLSTDTQYF. In DNA form, the CDR3 reads TGTGCCAGCAGCGCGGGACTCTCCACAGATACGCAGTATTTT.

The V call is TRBV10-3, the J call TRBJ1-3; D gene ambiguous. This CDR3 is built from 13 residues. The germline V and J ends were trimmed by 6 bases and 8 bases, with 14 bases remaining between them. Germline values: CDR1 ENHRY, CDR2 SYGVKD. This CDR3 reads CAIRETGEDTIYF. In DNA form, the CDR3 reads TGTGCCATCAGAGAAACCGGAGAAGACACCATATATTTT.

In DNA, the CDR3 is TGCGCCAGCAGCCAAGATTGGGGACAGTCCTACGAGCAGTACTTC. Translated: CASSQDWGQSYEQYF. The chain is built from TRBV4-1 and TRBJ2-7, with 7 positions matching TRBD1. The germline V gene has CDR1 MGHRA and CDR2 YSYEKL. This CDR3 is 15 amino acids long. J gave up 1 base and V 0 bases, and 3 bases lay outside the gene matches.

The chain carries TRBV15 and TRBJ2-1; 11 nucleotides match TRBD1. CDR1 and CDR2 (germline): LNHNV, YYDKDF (reference sequence). The CDR3 covers 18 residues. With 0 bases clipped from V and 6 bases from J, the junction kept 10 bases outside the gene matches. The CDR3 is CATSREPPMGTGGNEQFF. The CDR3 nucleotides are TGTGCCACCAGCAGAGAGCCGCCAATGGGGACAGGGGGCAATGAGCAGTTCTTC.

About this clone: Relative to the germline gene, one junction end is altered; a read error may explain this. The rearrangement uses TRBV5-6 and TRBJ1-5; 9 bases map to TRBD1. Looked up from germline, CDR1 is SGHDT and CDR2 is YYEEEE. The CDR3 is made up of 14 amino acids. Written as DNA, the CDR3 is TGTGCCAGCAGCTGGGGACAGGGCAATCGGCCCCAGCATTTT. Protein sequence: CASSWGQGNRPQHF.

The CDR3 loop is CASSDISGARGDTQYF. DNA for the CDR3: TGCGCCAGCAGTGATATATCAGGGGCGCGGGGGGATACGCAGTATTTT. This sequence joins TRBV10-1 and TRBJ2-3; tentatively, D is TRBD2 (7 bases). This CDR3 has 16 amino acids. Germline loops: CDR1 WNHNN, CDR2 SYGVQD (reference sequence). The V and J ends lost 3 bases and 6 bases respectively, with 19 bases between them.

This chain joins TRBV5-6 and TRBJ2-3, with no clear D. Deletions cut 1 base from V and 10 bases from J, with 10 bases between. Germline V gene lookup returns CDR1 SGHDT and CDR2 YYEEEE. CDR3 size: 12 residues. The CDR3 region is CASSLTTPPQYF. The CDR3 DNA sequence: TGTGCCAGCAGCTTGACAACCCCTCCGCAGTATTTT.

The rearrangement uses TRBV14 and TRBJ1-1, with a possible D match to TRBD1 (5 bases). Germline V gene data show CDR1 as SGHDN and CDR2 as FVKESK. This CDR3 comprises 15 residues. Trimming cost V 1 base and J 4 bases, with 13 bases left between them. The CDR3 bases are TGTGCCAGCAGCCAAGGGTGGGGCAGCTTCACTGAAGCTTTCTTT. Translating gives CASSQGWGSFTEAFF.

The chain employs TRBV19 and TRBJ2-1, with 8 bases lining up with TRBD2. Looked up from germline, CDR1 is LNHDA and CDR2 is SQIVND (reference sequence). CDR3 length: 15 residues. The junction had 16 bases not matched to a gene; V was cut back by 8 bases and J by 10 bases. DNA of the CDR3: TGTGCCAGTGCCGCGGGTCGGCTAGCGGGCAGCGAGCAGTTCTTC. Its translation is CASAAGRLAGSEQFF. The entire variable domain, with the rest obtained from reference TRBV19 and TRBJ2-1, is as follows: DGGITQSPKYLFRKEGQNVTLSCEQNLNHDAMYWYRQDPGQGLRLIYYSQIVNDFQKGDIAEGYSVSREKKESFPLTVTSAQKNPTAFYLCASAAGRLAGSEQFFGPGTRLTVL.

This clone was picked up one time. The chain has TRBV5-1 and TRBJ2-1; maybe TRBD2 (6 bases). Germline lookup yields CDR1 SGHRS and CDR2 YFSETQ. The CDR3 runs to 12 residues. Trimming cost V 3 bases and J 14 bases, with 15 bases left between them. The CDR3 coding sequence is TGCGCCAGCAGCTCCACTAGCTCCGAAGAGTTCTTC. Translating it yields CASSSTSSEEFF.

This chain links TRBV6-1 with TRBJ2-2, with TRBD1 matching 8 bases. From germline, CDR1 is MNHNS and CDR2 SASEGT. The J segment lost 7 bases and the V segment lost 4 bases, leaving 11 bases of the junction unmatched. This CDR3 has 16 amino acids. The CDR3 region is CASSVLGQGQGGELFF. The CDR3 bases are TGTGCCAGCAGTGTTTTAGGACAGGGACAAGGCGGGGAGCTGTTTTTT.

The chain is built from TRBV30 and TRBJ2-2; tentatively, D is TRBD1 (6 bases). CDR1 and CDR2 (germline): GTSNPN, SVGIG (reference sequence). Trimming took 0 bases from V and 5 from J, leaving 16 bases between them. The CDR3 contains 16 residues. The CDR3 sequence is CAWSVIRRQGTGELFF. The DNA of the CDR3 is TGTGCCTGGAGTGTAATCCGTAGGCAGGGGACCGGGGAGCTGTTTTTT.

The chain is built from TRBV10-1 and TRBJ2-6, with D possibly matching TRBD1 (6 bases). This CDR3 is built from 14 residues. Per germline, CDR1 WNHNN and CDR2 SYGVQD (reference sequence). V was pared by 5 bases and J by 2 bases, with 7 bases between. This CDR3 reads CASSRTAGANVLTF. As DNA, the CDR3 is TGCGCCAGCAGTAGGACAGCTGGGGCCAACGTCCTGACTTTC.

V gene TRBV6-5 combines with J gene TRBJ1-4; 9 nucleotides match TRBD1. Per the germline V gene, CDR1 is MNHEY and CDR2 is SVGAGI. The CDR3 contains 15 residues. Trimming cost V 2 bases and J 4 bases; bases outside gene matches: 2. CDR3: CASSYAGQGNEKLFF. In DNA, the CDR3 is TGTGCCAGCAGTTACGCGGGACAGGGTAATGAAAAACTGTTTTTT.

CDR3 residues: CASSQYGDYSREQFF. The CDR3 DNA reads as TGTGCCAGCAGCCAATACGGGGACTATAGCAGGGAGCAGTTCTTC. V gene TRBV14 combines with J gene TRBJ2-1, with 7 bases lining up with TRBD2. Germline V gene sequence: CDR1 SGHDN, CDR2 FVKESK. This CDR3 has 15 amino acids. The ends lost 2 bases at V and 10 bases at J; junction bases unmatched: 11.

The V and J genes are TRBV7-2 and TRBJ2-5, with 7 bases matching TRBD2. Germline V lookup: CDR1 SGHTA, CDR2 FQGNSA. After removal of 3 bases from V and 5 bases from J, the junction contained 9 bases not matched to a gene. The CDR3 covers 15 residues. For the CDR3, the DNA is TGTGCCAGCAGCTTTTACGGGGGGTGGTTTGAGACCCAGTACTTC. It translates to CASSFYGGWFETQYF.

The chain is built from TRBV30 and TRBJ1-1; D ambiguous. V was trimmed by 2 bases and J by 4 bases, leaving 14 bases between them. Germline V gene data show CDR1 as GTSNPN and CDR2 as SVGIG (reference sequence). There are 14 residues in the CDR3. In DNA form, the CDR3 reads TGTGCCTGGAGTCGCGGAGGTACCCCCACTGAAGCTTTCTTT. Translated, it gives CAWSRGGTPTEAFF.

The rearrangement links TRBV5-1 to TRBJ2-1; D not resolved. Germline CDR1 reads SGHRS; CDR2 reads YFSETQ. CDR3 length: 14 amino acids. Trimming took off 0 bases at V and 4 bases at J, with 8 bases between the two ends. The DNA of the CDR3 is TGCGCCAGCAGCTTGGGGGCAGATTACAATGAGCAGTTCTTC. Protein product: CASSLGADYNEQFF.

The genes are TRBV10-2 and TRBJ1-4, with TRBD1 matching over 9 bases. V lost 2 bases to trimming and J lost 3 bases; unmatched junction nucleotides: 7. The CDR3 extends over 17 amino acids. CDR1 WSHSY and CDR2 SAAADI come from the germline V gene. CDR3 sequence (DNA): TGCGCCAGCAGTGAGGGTGGGACAGGGCGCCCTAATGAAAAACTGTTTTTT. This sequence encodes CASSEGGTGRPNEKLFF.

The V and J genes are TRBV30 and TRBJ1-4, with D hard to call. The CDR3 extends over 15 amino acids. Looked up from germline, CDR1 is GTSNPN and CDR2 is SVGIG (reference sequence). Trimming cost V 0 bases and J 5 bases, with 13 bases left between them. In nucleotides, the CDR3 is TGTGCCTGGAGTGTACAGCCGGAGGGAAATGAAAAACTGTTTTTT. This translates into CAWSVQPEGNEKLFF.

The chain combines TRBV6-5 with TRBJ1-1; D gene uncertain. V was pared by 6 bases and J by 0 bases, with 8 bases between. The germline CDR1 and CDR2 sequences are MNHEY and SVGAGI. The CDR3 spans 13 residues. For the CDR3, the DNA is TGTGCCAGCAGAGCCTCTATGAACACTGAAGCTTTCTTT. Protein product: CASRASMNTEAFF.

This chain links TRBV4-2 with TRBJ1-1; maybe TRBD1 (5 bases). V lost 0 bases and J 3 bases, leaving 17 bases between the germline ends. This CDR3 contains 17 residues. CDR1 is LGHNA, CDR2 YNFKEQ, per germline. CDR3 bases: TGTGCCAGCAGCCAAGATAGGAATCAAGGGGCCGACACTGAAGCTTTCTTT. It yields the protein CASSQDRNQGADTEAFF.

The chain employs TRBV2 and TRBJ2-5; 9 bases are a match to TRBD2. There are 14 residues in the CDR3. CDR1 and CDR2 (germline): SNHLY, FYNNEI. The junction had 8 bases not matched to a gene; V was cut back by 6 bases and J by 6 bases. In DNA form, the CDR3 reads TGTGCCAGCAGAAATAGCGGGAGCGCGCAGACCCAGTACTTC. Residues: CASRNSGSAQTQYF.

This chain connects TRBV5-7 to TRBJ2-5, with TRBD2 as a possible D gene (6 bases). TRBV5-7 is an open reading frame, and its role is uncertain. V was pared by 3 bases and J by 2 bases, with 23 bases between. The CDR3 sequence is 18 residues long. The CDR3 is CASSSLKGQGGKQETQYF. The CDR3 nucleotides read TGTGCCAGCAGCTCGCTGAAAGGTCAAGGAGGGAAACAAGAGACCCAGTACTTC.

The gene calls are TRBV18 and TRBJ1-2; a possible D gene is TRBD1 (6 bases). Trimming shortened V by 2 bases and J by 5 bases, and 12 bases separated the two germline ends. The CDR3 runs 14 residues. Germline V CDR1 and CDR2: KGHSH, LQKENI. CDR3 amino acids: CASSPSGTTYGYTF. CDR3 nucleotides: TGTGCCAGCTCACCATCAGGGACAACTTATGGCTACACCTTC.

This rearrangement joins TRBV5-4 to TRBJ2-3; D is ambiguous. V dropped 2 bases and J dropped 4 bases, with 11 bases sitting between them. CDR3 length: 14 amino acids. The germline V gene encodes CDR1 SGHNT and CDR2 YYREEE (reference sequence). This CDR3 is CASSFALEADTQYF. In DNA form, the CDR3 reads TGTGCCAGCAGCTTTGCCCTAGAGGCAGATACGCAGTATTTT.